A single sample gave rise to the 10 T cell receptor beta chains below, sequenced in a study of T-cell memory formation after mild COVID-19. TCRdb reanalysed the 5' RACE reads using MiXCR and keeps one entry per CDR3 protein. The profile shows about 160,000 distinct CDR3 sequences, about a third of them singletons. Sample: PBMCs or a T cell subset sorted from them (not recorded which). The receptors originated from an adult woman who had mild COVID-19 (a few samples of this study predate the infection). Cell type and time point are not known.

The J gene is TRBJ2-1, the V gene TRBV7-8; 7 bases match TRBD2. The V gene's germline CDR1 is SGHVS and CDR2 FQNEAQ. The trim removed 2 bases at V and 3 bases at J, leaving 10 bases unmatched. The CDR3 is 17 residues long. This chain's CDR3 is CASSLRERDDNYNEQFF. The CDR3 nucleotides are TGTGCCAGCAGCTTAAGGGAGCGGGACGATAACTACAATGAGCAGTTCTTC.

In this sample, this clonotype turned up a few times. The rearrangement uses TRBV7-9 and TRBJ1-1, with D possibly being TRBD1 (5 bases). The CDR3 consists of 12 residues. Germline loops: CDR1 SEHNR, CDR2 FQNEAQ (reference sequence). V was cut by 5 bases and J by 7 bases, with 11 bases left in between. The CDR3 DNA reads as TGTGCCAGCAGCGTTGGGGGAGGTGAAGCTTTCTTT. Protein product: CASSVGGGEAFF.

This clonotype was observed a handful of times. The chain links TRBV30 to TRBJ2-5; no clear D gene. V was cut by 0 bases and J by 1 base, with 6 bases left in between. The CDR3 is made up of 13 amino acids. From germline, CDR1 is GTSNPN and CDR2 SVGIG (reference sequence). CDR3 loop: CAWSVGIQETQYF. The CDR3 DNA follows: TGTGCCTGGAGTGTGGGGATCCAAGAGACCCAGTACTTC.

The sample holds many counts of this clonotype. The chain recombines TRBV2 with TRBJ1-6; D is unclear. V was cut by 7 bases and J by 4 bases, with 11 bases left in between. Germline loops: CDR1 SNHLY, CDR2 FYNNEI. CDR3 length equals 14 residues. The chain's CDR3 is CASTFPEYNSPLHF. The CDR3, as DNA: TGTGCCAGCACTTTCCCAGAGTATAATTCACCCCTCCACTTT.

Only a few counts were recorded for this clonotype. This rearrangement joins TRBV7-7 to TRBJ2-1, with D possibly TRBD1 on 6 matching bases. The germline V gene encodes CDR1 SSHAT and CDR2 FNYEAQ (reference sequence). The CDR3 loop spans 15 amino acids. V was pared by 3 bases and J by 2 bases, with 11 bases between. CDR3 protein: CASSFSQGTYNEQFF. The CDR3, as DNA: TGTGCCAGCAGCTTTAGTCAGGGGACCTACAATGAGCAGTTCTTC. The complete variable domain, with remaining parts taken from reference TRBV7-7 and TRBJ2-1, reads GAGVSQSPRYKVTKRGQDVTLRCDPISSHATLYWYQQALGQGPEFLTYFNYEAQPDKSGLPSDRFSAERPEGSISTLTIQRTEQRDSAMYRCASSFSQGTYNEQFFGPGTRLTVL.

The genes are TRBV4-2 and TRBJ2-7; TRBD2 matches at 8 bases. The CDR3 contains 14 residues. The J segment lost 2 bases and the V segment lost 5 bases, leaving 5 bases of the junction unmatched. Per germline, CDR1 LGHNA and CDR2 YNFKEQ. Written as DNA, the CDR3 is TGTGCCAGCAGCTCCGGGGGGGGCCCCTACGAGCAGTACTTC. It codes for CASSSGGGPYEQYF.

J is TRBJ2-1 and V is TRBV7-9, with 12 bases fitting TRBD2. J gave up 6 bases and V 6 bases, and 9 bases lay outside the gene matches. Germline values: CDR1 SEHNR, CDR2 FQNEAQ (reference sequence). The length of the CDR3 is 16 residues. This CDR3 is CASSPRTSGAPNEQFF. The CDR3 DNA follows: TGTGCCAGCAGTCCTCGGACTAGCGGGGCGCCCAATGAGCAGTTCTTC.

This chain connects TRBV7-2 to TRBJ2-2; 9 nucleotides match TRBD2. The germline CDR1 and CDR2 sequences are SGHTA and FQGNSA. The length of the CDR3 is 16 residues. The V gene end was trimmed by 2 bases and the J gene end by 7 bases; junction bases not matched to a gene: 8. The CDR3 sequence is CASSLFLAGRVGELFF. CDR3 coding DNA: TGTGCCAGCAGCTTATTTCTAGCGGGGCGGGTCGGGGAGCTGTTTTTT.

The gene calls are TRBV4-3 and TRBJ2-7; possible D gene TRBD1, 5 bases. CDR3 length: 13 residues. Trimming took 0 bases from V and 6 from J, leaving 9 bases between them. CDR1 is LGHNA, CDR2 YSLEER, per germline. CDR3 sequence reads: CASSQDRVGEQYF. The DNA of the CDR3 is TGCGCCAGCAGCCAAGACAGGGTAGGCGAGCAGTACTTC.

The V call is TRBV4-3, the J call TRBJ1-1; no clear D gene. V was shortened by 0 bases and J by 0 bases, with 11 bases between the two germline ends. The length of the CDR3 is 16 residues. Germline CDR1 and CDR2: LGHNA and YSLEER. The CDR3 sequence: CASSQDRWAMNTEAFF. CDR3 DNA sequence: TGCGCCAGCAGCCAAGATCGGTGGGCCATGAACACTGAAGCTTTCTTT.